One sample yielded the 27 T cell receptor beta chains listed below, sequenced in a study of OX40 agonist ivuxolimab in advanced cancers. Sequencing used immunoSEQ multiplex PCR; TCRdb keeps in-frame clones, though not all of them. The sample lists approximately 79,000 clones, 85% seen once, with less than 4% in the top ten. Sample: CD4+ or CD8+ T cells sorted from blood, taken in a trial of the OX40 agonist ivuxolimab. The receptors shown here come from an adult with an advanced solid tumor such as melanoma, head and neck, liver or kidney cancer.

This chain uses TRBV5-6 with TRBJ2-3; D possibly corresponds to TRBD2 (5 bases). Trimming took 0 bases from V and 1 from J, leaving 12 bases between them. Germline CDR1 is SGHDT and CDR2 is YYEEEE. The CDR3 totals 16 residues. The CDR3 loop is CASSLAGRGRTDTQYF. As DNA, the CDR3 is TGTGCCAGCAGCTTGGCCGGACGAGGGCGCACAGATACGCAGTATTTT.

This chain links TRBV7-8 with TRBJ1-2, with 9 bases identical to TRBD1. Losses at the gene ends were 5 bases for V and 11 bases for J; bases not matched to a gene: 12. The CDR3 sequence is 14 residues long. Germline values: CDR1 SGHVS, CDR2 FQNEAQ. The CDR3 protein is CASSPRDRAFLYTF. CDR3 coding DNA: TGTGCCAGCAGCCCCCGGGACAGGGCCTTCCTTTACACCTTC.

This clone was seen a single time. The J gene is TRBJ2-2, the V gene TRBV5-1; D not certain. The CDR3 extends over 14 amino acids. Trimming removed 0 bases from V and 9 bases from J, with 12 bases in between. Germline lookup yields CDR1 SGHRS and CDR2 YFSETQ. CDR3 sequence (DNA): TGCGCCAGCAGCTTGGTTCTAGGTGACAGGGAGCTGTTTTTT. This translates into CASSLVLGDRELFF.

The chain combines TRBV19 with TRBJ2-5; TRBD2 aligns across 7 bases. Germline loops: CDR1 LNHDA, CDR2 SQIVND (reference sequence). J lost 3 bases, V lost 10 bases, and 11 bases had no gene match. CDR3 length: 14 residues. CDR3 sequence: CATARGGSEETQYF. CDR3 in DNA: TGTGCCACCGCCAGAGGCGGGAGCGAAGAGACCCAGTACTTC.

This clone occurred once. The rearrangement uses TRBV18 and TRBJ1-1, with D unclear. The CDR3 covers 10 residues. V was shortened by 3 bases and J by 8 bases, with 4 bases between the two germline ends. Germline CDR1 and CDR2: KGHSH and LQKENI. The chain's CDR3 is CASSPAEAFF. The CDR3 DNA reads TGTGCCAGCTCACCGGCCGAAGCTTTCTTT.

This chain connects TRBV28 to TRBJ2-2; 7 bases map to TRBD2. The junction had 4 bases not matched to a gene; V was cut back by 7 bases and J by 11 bases. The CDR3 spans 11 residues. Per the germline V gene, CDR1 is MDHEN and CDR2 is SYDVKM. The CDR3 DNA reads TGTGCCAGCACCTCGGGGGGAGAGCTGTTTTTT. Protein: CASTSGGELFF.

Comments on this clone: At one boundary the junction diverges from the germline segment, which might be a read error. The chain employs TRBV7-7 and TRBJ2-1; D possibly corresponds to TRBD2 (6 bases). Germline values: CDR1 SSHAT, CDR2 FNYEAQ (reference sequence). The CDR3 has 14 residues. The CDR3 DNA reads as TGTGCTAGCAGCTTCACAATAGCGGACAATGAGCAGTTCTTC. This encodes CASSFTIADNEQFF.

The genes are TRBV18 and TRBJ1-6; 8 bases are a match to TRBD1. This CDR3 comprises 16 residues. Germline loops: CDR1 KGHSH, CDR2 LQKENI. V gave up 4 bases and J gave up 7 bases; unmatched junction bases: 9. CDR3 DNA: TGTGCCAGCTCACAGGCCGGGACAGGAAGCAATTCACCCCTCCACTTT. Its translation is CASSQAGTGSNSPLHF.

The V and J genes are TRBV4-1 and TRBJ2-1, with 7 bases aligning to TRBD1. The CDR3 extends over 19 amino acids. With 4 bases clipped from V and 7 bases from J, the junction kept 22 bases outside the gene matches. Germline V CDR1 and CDR2: MGHRA, YSYEKL. Written as DNA, the CDR3 is TGCGCCAGCAGCCGCCTCCCCGGACAGGTAGGAGCGGTGAAAAATGAGCAGTTCTTC. Encoded protein: CASSRLPGQVGAVKNEQFF.

The V and J genes are TRBV29-1 and TRBJ1-2; D call uncertain. CDR1 and CDR2 from the germline V gene are SQVTM and ANQGSEA. This CDR3 spans 17 amino acids. Trimming removed 3 bases from V and 4 bases from J, with 24 bases in between. CDR3 region: CSVDNLRPAVESYGYTF. The DNA of the CDR3 is TGCAGCGTTGATAATTTACGACCAGCCGTGGAGAGCTATGGCTACACCTTC.

This clone was picked up one time. V is TRBV14 and J is TRBJ2-5; 15 bases are a match to TRBD2. The CDR3 loop spans 18 amino acids. Trimming cost V 4 bases and J 0 bases; bases outside gene matches: 6. The germline CDR1 and CDR2 sequences are SGHDN and FVKESK. The CDR3 DNA is TGTGCCAGCAGCCGGAGGGGGACTAGCGGGAGGTACCAAGAGACCCAGTACTTC. It encodes CASSRRGTSGRYQETQYF.

This sequence joins TRBV27 and TRBJ1-2, with 11 nucleotides matching TRBD1. The CDR3 runs to 16 residues. V shed 5 bases, J shed 3 bases, and the junction held 8 bases outside the gene matches. CDR1 and CDR2 from the germline V gene are MNHEY and SMNVEV (reference sequence). CDR3 bases: TGTGCCAGCAGTGTTCGGGACAGGGGGATTTACTATGGCTACACCTTC. Its translation: CASSVRDRGIYYGYTF.

Points on this clone: The junction departs from the called germline gene at one end, perhaps through a read error. The chain couples TRBV15 to TRBJ2-4, with D possibly TRBD2 on 7 matching bases. The germline gives CDR1 LNHNV, CDR2 YYDKDF (reference sequence). This CDR3 contains 19 residues. CDR3 nucleotide sequence: TGTGCCACCAGCAGAATCACCGGGGGGCTATCCGGCCACCGAAACATTCAATACTTC. It is translated as CATSRITGGLSGHRNIQYF. Full variable domain (rest looked up from reference TRBV15 and TRBJ2-4): DAMVIQNPRYQVTQFGKPVTLSCSQTLNHNVMYWYQQKSSQAPKLLFHYYDKDFNNEADTPDNFQSRRPNTSFCFLDIRSPGLGDTAMYLCATSRITGGLSGHRNIQYFGAGTRLSVL.

V is TRBV7-3 and J is TRBJ1-1; D gene uncertain. Germline V gene lookup returns CDR1 SGHTA and CDR2 FQGTGA. This CDR3 spans 12 amino acids. V was shortened by 6 bases and J by 1 base, with 6 bases between the two germline ends. In DNA form, the CDR3 reads TGTGCCAGCAGGGCCTCGAACACTGAAGCTTTCTTT. Its protein product is CASRASNTEAFF.

This clone was counted only a few times. The gene calls are TRBV14 and TRBJ1-2; no reliable D call. Germline CDR1 SGHDN, CDR2 FVKESK. V gave up 5 bases and J gave up 8 bases, with 15 bases separating them. The CDR3 totals 13 residues. CDR3 nucleotides: TGTGCCAGCAGCTTCTCGCGTCTTGGGGGCTACACCTTC. Translated, it gives CASSFSRLGGYTF.

The V call is TRBV9, the J call TRBJ1-6; D ambiguous. The CDR3 contains 16 residues. The germline V and J ends were trimmed by 2 bases and 6 bases, with 15 bases remaining between them. Germline V gene data show CDR1 as SGDLS and CDR2 as YYNGEE. The CDR3 DNA is TGTGCCAGCAGCGTTGGGGAGAGGCGCTTTAATTCACCCCTCCACTTT. Translation: CASSVGERRFNSPLHF.

This chain joins TRBV2 and TRBJ1-6; D uncertain. V lost 4 bases and J lost 6, with 7 bases in between. The CDR3 spans 13 residues. Per germline, CDR1 SNHLY and CDR2 FYNNEI. In DNA, the CDR3 is TGTGCCAGCAGTGCGGGCCTTAATTCACCCCTCCACTTT. It translates to CASSAGLNSPLHF.

This clone has only a few counts. The V and J genes are TRBV5-1 and TRBJ2-5, with 8 bases that match TRBD1. The germline V gene encodes CDR1 SGHRS and CDR2 YFSETQ. The CDR3 covers 18 residues. V lost 3 bases, J lost 5 bases, and 18 bases stayed unmatched. The CDR3 is CASSSPPGNRGAGETQYF. The CDR3 DNA is TGCGCCAGCAGCTCTCCCCCCGGTAACAGGGGGGCCGGGGAGACCCAGTACTTC.

The rearrangement joins TRBV11-2 to TRBJ2-7, with D possibly TRBD2 on 6 matching bases. V dropped 0 bases and J dropped 5 bases, with 14 bases sitting between them. Germline lookup yields CDR1 SGHAT and CDR2 FQNNGV. The CDR3 is made up of 15 amino acids. Here the CDR3 reads CASSLEPGSIHEQYF. The CDR3 DNA is TGTGCCAGCAGCTTAGAACCCGGGAGCATTCACGAGCAGTACTTC.

This rearrangement joins TRBV7-2 to TRBJ2-7; D possibly uses TRBD1 or TRBD2 (5 bases each). CDR1 is SGHTA, CDR2 FQGNSA, per germline. Trimming stripped 5 bases from V and 4 bases from J, with 12 bases between. The CDR3 is 13 residues long. The CDR3 nucleotides read TGTGCCAGCAGCGCCCGGGACGGTTACGAGCAGTACTTC. Translation gives CASSARDGYEQYF.

The chain uses TRBV7-9 and TRBJ2-7, with a possible D match to TRBD1 (5 bases). Trimming left V 1 base short and J 6 bases short, with 16 bases between. The CDR3 contains 15 residues. The V gene's germline CDR1 is SEHNR and CDR2 FQNEAQ (reference sequence). The CDR3 is CASSLEGFQSPEQYF. CDR3 DNA sequence: TGTGCCAGCAGCTTAGAGGGGTTTCAGTCGCCCGAGCAGTACTTC.

The CDR3 sequence: CASSLQGTDTQYF. The CDR3 nucleotides are TGCGCCAGCAGCCTCCAGGGCACAGATACGCAGTATTTT. The genes are TRBV4-1 and TRBJ2-3; D is uncertain. V gave up 4 bases and J gave up 1 base, with 6 bases separating them. Germline V CDR1 and CDR2: MGHRA, YSYEKL. This CDR3 spans 13 amino acids.

This clone appeared once. The chain carries TRBV5-6 and TRBJ1-1; TRBD1 matches 8 bases. This CDR3 spans 15 amino acids. Unmatched junction bases numbered 8, after V lost 3 bases and J lost 4 bases. In germline, CDR1 is SGHDT, CDR2 YYEEEE. CDR3 nucleotides: TGTGCCAGCAGCTGGACGACAGGGGTTCCCACTGAAGCTTTCTTT. Amino acids: CASSWTTGVPTEAFF.

This clone was seen a handful of times. This sequence joins TRBV9 and TRBJ1-3; 11 bases agree with TRBD1. V was clipped by 4 bases and J by 3 bases; unmatched bases: 9. CDR1 and CDR2 from the germline V gene are SGDLS and YYNGEE. The CDR3 consists of 17 residues. CDR3 sequence: CASSRGQGDTIGNTIYF. The CDR3 nucleotides read TGTGCCAGCAGCAGGGGACAGGGGGATACAATTGGAAACACCATATATTTT.

The rearrangement links TRBV25-1 to TRBJ1-5, with TRBD1 matching 7 bases. V dropped 3 bases and J dropped 4; count of bases not matched to a gene: 9. The CDR3 extends over 16 amino acids. Per germline, CDR1 MGHDK and CDR2 SYGVNS. CDR3 protein: CASSDGQGGRNQPQHF. The CDR3 DNA sequence: TGTGCCAGCAGTGATGGGCAGGGGGGGAGAAATCAGCCCCAGCATTTT. Full variable domain (outside the CDR3, taken from reference TRBV25-1 and TRBJ1-5): EADIYQTPRYLVIGTGKKITLECSQTMGHDKMYWYQQDPGMELHLIHYSYGVNSTEKGDLSSESTVSRIRTEHFPLTLESARPSHTSQYLCASSDGQGGRNQPQHFGDGTRLSIL.

The gene calls are TRBV18 and TRBJ1-1; D gene ambiguous. V was pared by 3 bases and J by 6 bases, with 11 bases between. Germline-derived CDR1 and CDR2 are KGHSH and LQKENI. This CDR3 has 13 amino acids. The CDR3 is CASSPWTGAEAFF. As DNA, the CDR3 is TGTGCCAGCTCACCCTGGACCGGGGCTGAAGCTTTCTTT.

The V gene is TRBV2, the J gene TRBJ1-1, with D tentatively TRBD1 (5 bases). CDR3 length: 13 amino acids. The V gene lost 4 bases and the J gene lost 0 bases, with 6 bases spanning the gap. Germline V gives CDR1 SNHLY, CDR2 FYNNEI. CDR3 sequence: CASSVQVNTEAFF. Here the CDR3 DNA reads TGTGCCAGCAGTGTACAGGTGAACACTGAAGCTTTCTTT.